This T cell receptor (beta chain) was sequenced for a study of regulatory T cells in long-lasting Graves disease. This CDR3 has 14 amino acids. CDR1 and CDR2 (germline): LNHDA, SQIVND (reference sequence). This clonotype was seen a few times. Its ends do not fully match the called genes, so a read error is possible. Time point of the sample: newly diagnosed GD, antithyroid drugs for less than 3 months. The TCR library was prepared using RNA isolated from PBMCs. Arm-PCR of CDR3 regions and iRepertoire HTBI primers were used to build TCR beta libraries. MiXCR, run by TCRdb on the multiplex PCR reads, gives a single entry per CDR3 protein. This table has hundreds of thousands of distinct CDR3 sequences, around 13% appearing once. These data were also filed under a second study, of T cells in Graves' hyperthyroidism and ophthalmopathy.

The sample in question was peripheral blood mononuclear cells (PBMCs), obtained at new diagnosis, from a patient treated with antithyroid drugs. V is TRBV19 and J is TRBJ1-5; D possibly corresponds to TRBD1 (5 bases). This TCR derives from a woman aged 25-40 years with Graves disease. The CDR3 region is CTSKKGLNNQPQHF. CDR3 bases: TGTACCAGTAAGAAGGGGCTCAACAATCAGCCCCAGCATTTT. The full variable domain, in which reference TRBV19 and TRBJ1-5 provide the parts outside the CDR3, is DGGITQSPKYLFRKEGQNVTLSCEQNLNHDAMYWYRQDPGQGLRLIYYSQIVNDFQKGDIAEGYSVSREKKESFPLTVTSAQKNPTAFYLCTSKKGLNNQPQHFGDGTRLSIL.